The clone carrying this T cell receptor beta chain has a handful of counts. Germline assignment: CDR1 MNHEY and CDR2 SVGEGT. After removal of 6 bases from V and 13 bases from J, the junction contained 12 bases not matched to a gene. The CDR3 totals 13 residues. This sample is part of a study of blood T cells in healthy people across ages. Primed by a sample-barcoded 5' primer and a J-beta primer mix, a second PCR proceeded for about 6 to 11 cycles. TCRdb re-called the 5' RACE reads with MiXCR, one entry per CDR3 protein. The repertoire holds 850,000 to 1,000,000 distinct CDR3 sequences, with 48% as singletons.

This TCR derives from a man aged 25 to 40 in good health. Sequencing input: blood. This chain joins TRBV6-2 or TRBV6-3 and TRBJ2-4, with 7 bases lining up with TRBD2. This CDR3 is CASRSPTSAQQYF. The CDR3 DNA reads TGTGCCAGCAGGAGCCCCACTAGCGCCCAACAGTACTTC.